This T cell receptor beta chain was sequenced during a study of beta chain features in type 1 diabetes. This clone showed up just a few times. Its matching antigen is unknown. General study results and limits: In all four CD4+ subsets, TCRB CDR3 length was significantly, moderately reduced in type 1 diabetes. Patients' naive, central memory and Treg TCRB repertoires seemed closer to one another than those of healthy donors.

Expressed TCRB transcripts got sequenced, as all isolated RNA was reverse transcribed. Generated by immunoSEQ multiplex PCR, the TCRdb table keeps only in-frame clones and is missing some. The data show about 110,000 clones, roughly 43% seen once. In germline, CDR1 is SQVTM, CDR2 ANQGSEA. CDR3 size: 14 residues. V gave up 3 bases and J gave up 2 bases, with 13 bases separating them. The sequenced material came from stem cell memory CD4+ T cells from blood. This clonotype originated in a woman aged 18 to 35 in good health. V and J are TRBV29-1 and TRBJ1-1; no firm D call. The CDR3: CSVDRLVGNTEAFF. The DNA of the CDR3 is TGCAGCGTTGATCGTCTTGTGGGCAACACTGAAGCTTTCTTT.